This section outlines one T cell receptor beta chain sequence together with its context. As yet, its antigen is unknown. V lost 1 base to trimming and J lost 2 bases; unmatched junction nucleotides: 9. The CDR3 is made up of 19 amino acids. Germline V CDR1 and CDR2: MGHRA, YSYEKL. A roughly 120-subject validation cohort, separate from the 666-subject first cohort, supplied the donors. This entry belongs to a study of cytomegalovirus exposure and HLA in healthy donors. Study-wide findings and caveats: For cytomegalovirus status, the classifier reportedly gave diagnoses with high specificity and sensitivity. The study listed 150 to 200 cytomegalovirus-associated TCR beta chains.

Sequencing was performed with immunoSEQ multiplex PCR; in TCRdb, only in-frame clones are kept and a portion is missing. The sample shows about 44,000 clones, under 95% of them seen only once. Sequences were obtained from PBMCs. The chain combines TRBV4-1 with TRBJ2-6; 9 bases match TRBD1. This clonotype was sampled from a woman aged 18-29 years in good health and CMV-seronegative. DNA for the CDR3: TGCGCCAGCAGCCAAGGAAACAGGGGGCGGTTGGCTGGGGCCAACGTCCTGACTTTC. Translated, it gives CASSQGNRGRLAGANVLTF.